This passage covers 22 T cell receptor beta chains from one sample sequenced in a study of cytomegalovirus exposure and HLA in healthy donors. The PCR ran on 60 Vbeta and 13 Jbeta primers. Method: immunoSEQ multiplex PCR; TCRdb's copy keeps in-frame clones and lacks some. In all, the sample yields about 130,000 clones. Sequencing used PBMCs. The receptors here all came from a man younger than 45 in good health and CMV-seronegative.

Here the CDR3 reads CASSPGDRYTGELFF. CDR3 nucleotide sequence: TGTGCCAGCAGTCCCGGGGACAGATACACCGGGGAGCTGTTTTTT. The chain employs TRBV27 and TRBJ2-2; 7 bases are a match to TRBD1. The V gene's germline CDR1 is MNHEY and CDR2 SMNVEV (reference sequence). After removal of 5 bases from V and 3 bases from J, the junction contained 6 bases not matched to a gene. This CDR3 has 15 amino acids.

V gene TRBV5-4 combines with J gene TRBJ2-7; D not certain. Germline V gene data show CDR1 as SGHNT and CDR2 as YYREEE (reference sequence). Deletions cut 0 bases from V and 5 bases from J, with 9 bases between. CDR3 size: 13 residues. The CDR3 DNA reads TGTGCCAGCAGCTTGGGAGCTGTCGACGAGCAGTACTTC. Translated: CASSLGAVDEQYF.

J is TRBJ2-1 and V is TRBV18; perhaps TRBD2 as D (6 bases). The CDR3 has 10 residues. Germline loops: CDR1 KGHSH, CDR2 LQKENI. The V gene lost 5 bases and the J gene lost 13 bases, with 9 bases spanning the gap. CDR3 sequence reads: CASSAGLQFF. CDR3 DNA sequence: TGTGCCAGCTCAGCGGGACTCCAGTTCTTC.

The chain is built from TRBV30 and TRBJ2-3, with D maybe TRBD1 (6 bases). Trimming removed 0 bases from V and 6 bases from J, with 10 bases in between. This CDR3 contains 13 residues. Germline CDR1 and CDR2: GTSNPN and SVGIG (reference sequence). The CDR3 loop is CAWSVGGVDTQYF. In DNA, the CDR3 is TGTGCCTGGAGTGTAGGGGGAGTGGATACGCAGTATTTT.

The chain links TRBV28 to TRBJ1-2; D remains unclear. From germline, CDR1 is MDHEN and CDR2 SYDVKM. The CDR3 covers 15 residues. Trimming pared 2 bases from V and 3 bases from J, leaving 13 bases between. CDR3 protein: CASSLAKVGDYGYTF. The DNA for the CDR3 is TGTGCCAGCAGTTTAGCGAAGGTTGGAGACTATGGCTACACCTTC.

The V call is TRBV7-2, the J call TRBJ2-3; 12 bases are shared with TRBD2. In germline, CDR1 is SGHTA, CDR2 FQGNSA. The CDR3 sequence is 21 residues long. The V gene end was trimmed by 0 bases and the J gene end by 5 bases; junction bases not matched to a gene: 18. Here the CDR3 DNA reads TGTGCCAGCAGCTTAGCTAAGATGGCTAGCGGGAGGGAAATTTGGAAAGATACGCAGTATTTT. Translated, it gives CASSLAKMASGREIWKDTQYF.

CDR3 amino acids: CASSPTGAGVTDTQYF. The CDR3 bases are TGTGCCAGCAGTCCAACAGGAGCGGGAGTAACTGATACGCAGTATTTT. The V call is TRBV28, the J call TRBJ2-3; 8 nucleotides align to TRBD2. Germline V gives CDR1 MDHEN, CDR2 SYDVKM. V trimming: 5 bases; J trimming: 6 bases; junction bases outside the gene matches: 13. This CDR3 comprises 16 residues.

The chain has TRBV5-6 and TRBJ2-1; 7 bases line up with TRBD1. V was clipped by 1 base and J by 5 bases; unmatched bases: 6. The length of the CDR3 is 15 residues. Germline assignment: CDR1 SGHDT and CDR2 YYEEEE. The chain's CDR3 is CASSLLKTGNNEQFF. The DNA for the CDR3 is TGTGCCAGCAGCTTGTTGAAGACAGGGAACAATGAGCAGTTCTTC.

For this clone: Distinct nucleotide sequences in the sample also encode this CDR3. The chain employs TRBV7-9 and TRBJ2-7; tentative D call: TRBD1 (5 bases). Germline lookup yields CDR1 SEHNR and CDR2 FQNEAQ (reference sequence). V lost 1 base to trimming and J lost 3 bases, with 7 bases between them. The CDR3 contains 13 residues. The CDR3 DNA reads TGTGCCAGCAGCTTAGGCGACAGCTACGAGCAGTACTTC. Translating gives CASSLGDSYEQYF. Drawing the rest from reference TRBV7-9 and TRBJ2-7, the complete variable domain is DTGVSQNPRHKITKRGQNVTFRCDPISEHNRLYWYRQTLGQGPEFLTYFQNEAQLEKSRLLSDRFSAERPKGSFSTLEIQRTEQGDSAMYLCASSLGDSYEQYFGPGTRLTVT.

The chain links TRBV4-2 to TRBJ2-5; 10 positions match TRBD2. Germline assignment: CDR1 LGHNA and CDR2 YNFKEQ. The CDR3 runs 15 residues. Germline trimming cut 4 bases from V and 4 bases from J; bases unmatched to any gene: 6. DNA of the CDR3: TGTGCCAGCAGCCCCTTAGCGGGAGGTCGAGAGACCCAGTACTTC. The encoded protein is CASSPLAGGRETQYF.

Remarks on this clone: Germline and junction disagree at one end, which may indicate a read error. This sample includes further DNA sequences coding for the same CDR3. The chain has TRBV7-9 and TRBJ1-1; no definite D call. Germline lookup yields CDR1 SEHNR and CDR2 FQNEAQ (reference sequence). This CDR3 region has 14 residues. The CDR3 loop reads CASSSSGSNAEAFF. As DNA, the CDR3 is TGTGCCAGCAGCTCATCCGGTTCCAACGCTGAAGCCTTCTTT.

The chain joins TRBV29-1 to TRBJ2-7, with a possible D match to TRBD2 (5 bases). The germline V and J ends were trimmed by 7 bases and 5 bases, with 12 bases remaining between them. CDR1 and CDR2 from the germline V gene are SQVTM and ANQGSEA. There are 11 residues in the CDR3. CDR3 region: CSGSGGDEQYF. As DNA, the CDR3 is TGCAGCGGATCAGGAGGCGACGAGCAGTACTTC.

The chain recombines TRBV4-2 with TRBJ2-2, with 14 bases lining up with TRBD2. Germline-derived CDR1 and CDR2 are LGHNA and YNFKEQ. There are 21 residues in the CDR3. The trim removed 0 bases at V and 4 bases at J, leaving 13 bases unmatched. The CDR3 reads CASSQEGTSGSPKHSTGELFF. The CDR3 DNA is TGTGCCAGCAGCCAAGAGGGGACTAGCGGGAGCCCTAAGCACTCCACCGGGGAGCTGTTTTTT.

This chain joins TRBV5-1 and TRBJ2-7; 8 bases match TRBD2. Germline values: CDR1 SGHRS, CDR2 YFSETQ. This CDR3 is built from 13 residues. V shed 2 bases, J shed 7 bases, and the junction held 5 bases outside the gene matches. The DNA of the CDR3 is TGCGCCAGCAGCTTTCGGGGGGGTCAAGAGCAGTACTTC. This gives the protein CASSFRGGQEQYF.

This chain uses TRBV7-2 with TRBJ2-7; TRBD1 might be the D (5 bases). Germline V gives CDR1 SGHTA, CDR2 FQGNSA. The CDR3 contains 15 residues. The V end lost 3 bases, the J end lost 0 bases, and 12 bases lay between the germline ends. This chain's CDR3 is CASSFADSRSYEQYF. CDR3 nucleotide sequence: TGTGCCAGCAGCTTTGCCGACAGCCGCTCCTACGAGCAGTACTTC.

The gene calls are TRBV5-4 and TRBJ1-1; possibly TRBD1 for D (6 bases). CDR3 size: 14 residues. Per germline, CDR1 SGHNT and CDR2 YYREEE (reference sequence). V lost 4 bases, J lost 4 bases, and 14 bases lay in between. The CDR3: CASSLERGSTEAFF. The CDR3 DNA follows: TGTGCCAGCAGCCTCGAGAGGGGGAGCACTGAAGCTTTCTTT.

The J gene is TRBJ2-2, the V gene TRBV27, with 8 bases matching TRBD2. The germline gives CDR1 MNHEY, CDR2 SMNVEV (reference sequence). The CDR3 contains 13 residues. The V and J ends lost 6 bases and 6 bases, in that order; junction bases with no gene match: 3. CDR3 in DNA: TGTGCCAGCAGCCGGGGGGGGTCCGGGGAGCTGTTTTTT. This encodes CASSRGGSGELFF.

The CDR3 loop is CASSQGVGGIQYF. DNA for the CDR3: TGCGCCAGCAGCCAAGGGGTAGGGGGCATTCAGTACTTC. J is TRBJ2-4 and V is TRBV4-3, with TRBD1 as a possible D gene (6 bases). Between the trimmed V and J ends, which lost 1 base and 9 bases, there was a span of 10 bases. This CDR3 contains 13 residues. CDR1 is LGHNA and CDR2 is YSLEER in the germline V gene.

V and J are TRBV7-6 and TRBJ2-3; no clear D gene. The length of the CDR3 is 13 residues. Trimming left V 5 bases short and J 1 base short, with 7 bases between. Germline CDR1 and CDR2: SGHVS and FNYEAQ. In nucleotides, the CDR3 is TGTGCCAGCAGCGCCATAGGCACAGATACGCAGTATTTT. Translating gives CASSAIGTDTQYF.

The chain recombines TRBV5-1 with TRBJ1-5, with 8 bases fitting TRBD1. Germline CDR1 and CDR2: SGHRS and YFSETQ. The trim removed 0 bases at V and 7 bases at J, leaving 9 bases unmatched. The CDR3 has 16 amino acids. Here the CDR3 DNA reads TGCGCCAGCAGCTTGGATGCAGGGGGCCCTGGACAGCCCCAGCATTTT. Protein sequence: CASSLDAGGPGQPQHF.

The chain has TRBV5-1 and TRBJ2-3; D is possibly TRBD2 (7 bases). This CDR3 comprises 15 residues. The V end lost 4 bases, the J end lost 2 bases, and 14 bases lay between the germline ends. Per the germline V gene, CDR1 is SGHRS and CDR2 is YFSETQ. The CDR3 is CASSLGGRDTDTQYF. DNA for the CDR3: TGCGCCAGCAGCCTCGGGGGGCGAGACACAGATACGCAGTATTTT. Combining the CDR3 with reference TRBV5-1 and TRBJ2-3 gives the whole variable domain KAGVTQTPRYLIKTRGQQVTLSCSPISGHRSVSWYQQTPGQGLQFLFEYFSETQRNKGNFPGRFSGRQFSNSRSEMNVSTLELGDSALYLCASSLGGRDTDTQYFGPGTRLTVL.

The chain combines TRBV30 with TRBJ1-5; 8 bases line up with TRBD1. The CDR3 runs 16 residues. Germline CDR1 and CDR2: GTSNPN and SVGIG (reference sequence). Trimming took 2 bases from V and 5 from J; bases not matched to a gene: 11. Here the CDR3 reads CAWSLPGGQADQPQHF. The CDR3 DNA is TGTGCCTGGAGTTTGCCAGGGGGCCAGGCGGATCAGCCCCAGCATTTT.